A single sample gave rise to the 19 T cell receptor beta chains below, sequenced in a study of cytomegalovirus exposure and HLA in healthy donors. This PCR relied on a set of 60 Vbeta primers and 13 Jbeta primers. Profiled with immunoSEQ multiplex PCR; TCRdb holds only in-frame clones, not every one. This table has around 100,000 clones, around 75% appearing once. The sample taken for sequencing was PBMCs. All receptors derive from a woman aged 25 to 45 in good health and CMV-seronegative.

V gene TRBV5-1 combines with J gene TRBJ2-1, with 7 bases that match TRBD2. The V and J ends lost 0 bases and 5 bases, in that order; junction bases with no gene match: 5. The CDR3 runs 15 residues. Germline values: CDR1 SGHRS, CDR2 YFSETQ. CDR3: CASSLGTRSDNEQFF. The CDR3 DNA reads TGCGCCAGCAGCTTGGGGACTAGATCTGACAATGAGCAGTTCTTC.

CDR3 residues: CASNRAGRYTGELFF. The CDR3 DNA follows: TGTGCCAGTAATCGGGCAGGGCGGTACACCGGGGAGCTGTTTTTT. The rearrangement uses TRBV6-1 and TRBJ2-2, with D perhaps matching TRBD1 (5 bases). Germline V gene lookup returns CDR1 MNHNS and CDR2 SASEGT. The CDR3 has 15 amino acids. Trimming took 9 bases from V and 3 from J, leaving 17 bases between them.

This clone has just one count. This CDR3 reads CASSPVVRSTDTQYF. The CDR3 region has the DNA TGTGCCAGCAGCCCAGTGGTACGTAGCACAGATACGCAGTATTTT. The rearrangement links TRBV7-2 to TRBJ2-3; D is ambiguous. The CDR3 consists of 15 residues. V shed 5 bases and J shed 0 bases, with 12 bases lying between them. Germline V gene sequence: CDR1 SGHTA, CDR2 FQGNSA.

This clone has a single count. The chain's CDR3 is CASSFPGGAYEQFF. The CDR3 bases are TGTGCCAGCAGTTTTCCCGGGGGGGCCTATGAGCAGTTCTTC. V is TRBV27 and J is TRBJ2-1; 8 bases are a match to TRBD2. The CDR3 length is 14 residues. The germline gives CDR1 MNHEY, CDR2 SMNVEV (reference sequence). Germline trimming cut 3 bases from V and 8 bases from J; bases unmatched to any gene: 6.

The chain recombines TRBV9 with TRBJ1-5; no firm D call. Germline V CDR1 and CDR2: SGDLS, YYNGEE. V lost 2 bases and J lost 6, with 12 bases in between. This CDR3 contains 14 residues. The CDR3 bases are TGTGCCAGCAGCGTTGACGGGGTCACTCAGCCCCAGCATTTT. It is translated as CASSVDGVTQPQHF.

Worth noting for this clone: The germline gene is not matched at one end of the junction; a read error may be the cause. This chain connects TRBV7-7 to TRBJ2-2, with 12 nucleotides matching TRBD2. Germline loops: CDR1 SSHAT, CDR2 FNYEAQ (reference sequence). This CDR3 region has 19 residues. CDR3: CASSYSPQLAGGPGGELFF. In DNA form, the CDR3 reads TGTGCTAGCAGCTATAGCCCTCAACTAGCGGGGGGCCCCGGCGGGGAGCTGTTTTTT.

This chain joins TRBV28 and TRBJ1-1; perhaps TRBD1 as D (6 bases). V lost 3 bases, J lost 1 base, and 15 bases lay in between. From germline, CDR1 is MDHEN and CDR2 SYDVKM. This CDR3 spans 16 amino acids. The CDR3 nucleotides read TGTGCCAGCAGTTTCTTTCATACAGGGCCGAACACTGAAGCTTTCTTT. It translates to CASSFFHTGPNTEAFF.

The chain couples TRBV6-1 to TRBJ1-1, with 7 positions matching TRBD1. V was clipped by 5 bases and J by 2 bases; unmatched bases: 5. There are 14 residues in the CDR3. Germline lookup yields CDR1 MNHNS and CDR2 SASEGT. As DNA, the CDR3 is TGTGCCAGCAGTTCTCGGACAGGAAACACTGAAGCTTTCTTT. Protein product: CASSSRTGNTEAFF.

This clone was detected a few times. The chain recombines TRBV19 with TRBJ1-2; 12 positions match TRBD1. V trimming: 7 bases; J trimming: 4 bases; junction bases outside the gene matches: 7. The CDR3 covers 15 residues. Germline assignment: CDR1 LNHDA and CDR2 SQIVND (reference sequence). CDR3 nucleotide sequence: TGTGCCAGTACTGGGACAGGGGGCCTTGGCTATGGCTACACCTTC. Protein: CASTGTGGLGYGYTF.

This chain joins TRBV27 and TRBJ2-2; 8 nucleotides match TRBD1. The length of the CDR3 is 14 residues. J was trimmed by 11 bases and V by 5 bases; bases with no gene match: 10. The germline V gene encodes CDR1 MNHEY and CDR2 SMNVEV (reference sequence). DNA for the CDR3: TGTGCCAGCAGTCTAGGACAGGGTGTCGGAGAGCTGTTTTTT. Its translation: CASSLGQGVGELFF.

The chain links TRBV5-3 to TRBJ1-1; D gene uncertain. TRBV5-3 is treated as an ORF (open reading frame) with a function not yet certain. This CDR3 has 18 amino acids. V dropped 1 base and J dropped 0 bases, with 19 bases sitting between them. The CDR3 reads CARSLSSGSPRMNTEAFF. In nucleotides, the CDR3 is TGTGCCAGAAGCTTGTCGTCCGGGAGCCCCCGCATGAACACTGAAGCTTTCTTT.

The V gene is TRBV18, the J gene TRBJ1-5; the D is unclear. The CDR3 extends over 13 amino acids. The germline V gene has CDR1 KGHSH and CDR2 LQKENI. Trimming left V 3 bases short and J 7 bases short, with 10 bases between. In DNA, the CDR3 is TGTGCCAGCTCACCTGCAGCGGAACAGCCCCAGCATTTT. This sequence encodes CASSPAAEQPQHF.

This clone was seen more than once but under ten times. The chain combines TRBV19 with TRBJ2-7; 9 bases are a match to TRBD1. The ends lost 6 bases at V and 6 bases at J; junction bases unmatched: 6. The V gene's germline CDR1 is LNHDA and CDR2 SQIVND (reference sequence). The CDR3 spans 13 residues. DNA of the CDR3: TGTGCCAGTAGGAAGGACAGGGGAATCGAGCAGTACTTC. Residues: CASRKDRGIEQYF.

The chain is built from TRBV30 and TRBJ2-7, with 8 bases matching TRBD2. The junction had 6 bases not matched to a gene; V was cut back by 1 base and J by 4 bases. This CDR3 has 14 residues. The germline CDR1 and CDR2 sequences are GTSNPN and SVGIG (reference sequence). This CDR3 is CAWSASGRGYEQYF. In DNA form, the CDR3 reads TGTGCCTGGAGTGCAAGCGGGAGAGGGTACGAGCAGTACTTC.

The chain carries TRBV29-1 and TRBJ2-1; 16 positions agree with TRBD2. The length of the CDR3 is 16 residues. Trimming removed 5 bases from V and 8 bases from J; junction bases left unmatched: 9. Germline CDR1 is SQVTM and CDR2 is ANQGSEA. CDR3 DNA: TGCAGCGTTATTGGGACTAGCGGGAGGGTATTCCATGAGCAGTTCTTC. Protein product: CSVIGTSGRVFHEQFF.

The CDR3 DNA follows: TGTGCCAGCAGTTTCACAGGGAATTCACCCCTCCACTTT. It yields the protein CASSFTGNSPLHF. The rearrangement joins TRBV27 to TRBJ1-6, with D possibly TRBD1 on 6 matching bases. The CDR3 is made up of 13 amino acids. V was pared by 3 bases and J by 7 bases, with 7 bases between. Per the germline V gene, CDR1 is MNHEY and CDR2 is SMNVEV (reference sequence).

In this sample, this clone turned up a few times. V gene TRBV30 combines with J gene TRBJ2-1; D unclear. Germline values: CDR1 GTSNPN, CDR2 SVGIG (reference sequence). V dropped 3 bases and J dropped 9 bases, with 12 bases sitting between them. This CDR3 is built from 12 residues. CDR3 amino acids: CAWSRLITEQFF. The CDR3 DNA sequence: TGTGCCTGGAGCCGGTTGATTACTGAGCAGTTCTTC.

This clone was observed a handful of times. The rearrangement links TRBV19 to TRBJ1-1; D is uncertain. V lost 1 base, J lost 5 bases, and 11 bases lay in between. Germline V gene sequence: CDR1 LNHDA, CDR2 SQIVND (reference sequence). The CDR3 spans 14 residues. The CDR3 is CASSIGLERTEAFF. As DNA, the CDR3 is TGTGCCAGTAGTATAGGTCTGGAGAGGACTGAAGCTTTCTTT.

CDR3 DNA: TGTGCAGAAGAGTCATGGTCTTACCCACACTATGGCTACACCTTC. It specifies CAEESWSYPHYGYTF. The gene calls are TRBV7-9 and TRBJ1-2; D is unclear. The germline gives CDR1 SEHNR, CDR2 FQNEAQ (reference sequence). CDR3 length: 15 residues.